This T cell receptor beta chain was identified during a study of cytomegalovirus exposure and HLA in healthy donors. General study results and limits: The authors later linked a missense DCLRE1C variant to TCR beta V- and J-gene trimming.

The PCR employed 60 Vbeta primers together with 13 Jbeta primers. Clones were read by immunoSEQ multiplex PCR, and TCRdb kept only the in-frame ones, dropping some. This sample's table has about 130,000 clones. Germline CDR1 SGHTA, CDR2 FQGNSA. J lost 10 bases, V lost 5 bases, and 9 bases had no gene match. This CDR3 contains 14 residues. As regards this clone: Its antigen is unidentified.

The genes are TRBV7-2 and TRBJ2-1; the match to TRBD1 covers 9 bases. Sequenced material: PBMCs. The clonotype comes from a woman aged 55-70 years in good health and CMV-seronegative. CDR3 in DNA: TGTGCCAGCAGCGCGGGACAGGGCGCGCGGGAGCAGTTCTTC. Protein product: CASSAGQGAREQFF.